These 24 T cell receptor beta chains came from one sample sequenced in a study of technical replicates of blood from a handful of donors. Repertoires were generated with immunoSEQ multiplex PCR, while TCRdb's copy carries only in-frame clones and drops some. Here the sample spans about 82,000 clones, roughly 95% being singletons. Sequencing was done on a sample of T cells isolated from PBMCs. These receptors all stem from a human donor in good health.

The chain joins TRBV6-6 to TRBJ1-4; TRBD1 matches 9 bases. Trimming took 5 bases from V and 8 from J; bases not matched to a gene: 9. This CDR3 is 15 amino acids long. The germline CDR1 and CDR2 sequences are MNHNY and SVGAGI (reference sequence). The CDR3 DNA reads as TGTGCCAGCAGTGATACAGGGGGCGGGAAGGAAAAACTGTTTTTT. Translated, it gives CASSDTGGGKEKLFF.

The rearrangement joins TRBV13 to TRBJ2-2; TRBD1 might be the D (5 bases). The germline CDR1 and CDR2 sequences are PRHDT and FYEKMQ (reference sequence). V lost 2 bases to trimming and J lost 3 bases, with 10 bases between them. CDR3 size: 15 residues. The CDR3 here is CASSLLRRDTGELFF. CDR3 DNA sequence: TGTGCCAGCAGCTTATTACGCAGGGACACCGGGGAGCTGTTTTTT.

The V gene is TRBV7-9, the J gene TRBJ2-7; 8 positions match TRBD1. Per germline, CDR1 SEHNR and CDR2 FQNEAQ (reference sequence). Germline trimming cut 5 bases from V and 1 base from J; bases unmatched to any gene: 13. The CDR3 extends over 17 amino acids. CDR3 sequence: CASSHRDRRSSSYEQYF. CDR3 coding DNA: TGTGCCAGCAGCCACCGGGACAGGCGTAGTAGTTCCTACGAGCAGTACTTC.

This chain links TRBV27 with TRBJ1-5; D uncertain. The germline V and J ends were trimmed by 0 bases and 3 bases, with 9 bases remaining between them. This CDR3 region has 15 residues. Germline lookup yields CDR1 MNHEY and CDR2 SMNVEV (reference sequence). The CDR3: CASSLSGPTNQPQHF. As DNA, the CDR3 is TGTGCCAGCAGTTTATCGGGCCCGACCAATCAGCCCCAGCATTTT.

The gene calls are TRBV29-1 and TRBJ1-2; 7 bases map to TRBD1. Germline assignment: CDR1 SQVTM and CDR2 ANQGSEA. The CDR3 extends over 12 amino acids. Trimming took 6 bases from V and 5 from J; bases not matched to a gene: 6. The CDR3 sequence is CSVVTGRYGYTF. As DNA, the CDR3 is TGCAGCGTAGTGACAGGGAGGTATGGCTACACCTTC.

The chain employs TRBV29-1 and TRBJ2-7; D uncertain. This CDR3 is 14 amino acids long. Germline V gene data show CDR1 as SQVTM and CDR2 as ANQGSEA. Trimming cost V 5 bases and J 0 bases, with 14 bases left between them. CDR3: CSVKRGGNSYEQYF. The CDR3 nucleotides read TGCAGCGTTAAGAGAGGCGGTAACTCCTACGAGCAGTACTTC.

V and J are TRBV7-8 and TRBJ2-5, with TRBD1 as a possible D gene (6 bases). Germline values: CDR1 SGHVS, CDR2 FQNEAQ. The CDR3 is made up of 14 amino acids. Trimming pared 5 bases from V and 2 bases from J, leaving 12 bases between. CDR3: CASSVTGKQETQYF. The CDR3 nucleotides read TGTGCCAGCAGCGTTACAGGGAAACAAGAGACCCAGTACTTC.

The genes are TRBV27 and TRBJ1-2; no clear D. The CDR3 has 13 residues. Trimming took off 3 bases at V and 2 bases at J, with 7 bases between the two ends. The V gene's germline CDR1 is MNHEY and CDR2 SMNVEV (reference sequence). The CDR3 DNA reads as TGTGCCAGCAGTTTCGGAGAAAACTATGGCTACACCTTC. The encoded protein is CASSFGENYGYTF.

The chain carries TRBV2 and TRBJ2-3; 7 positions agree with TRBD2. Germline V gene data show CDR1 as SNHLY and CDR2 as FYNNEI. The V and J ends lost 6 bases and 0 bases, in that order; junction bases with no gene match: 6. The CDR3 is made up of 15 amino acids. The CDR3, as DNA: TGTGCCAGCAGACGACTAGCTTCTAGCACAGATACGCAGTATTTT. This encodes CASRRLASSTDTQYF.

This sequence joins TRBV5-1 and TRBJ2-2; TRBD2 matches at 12 bases. The CDR3 sequence is 20 residues long. The ends lost 0 bases at V and 4 bases at J; junction bases unmatched: 13. Germline lookup yields CDR1 SGHRS and CDR2 YFSETQ. The CDR3 nucleotides read TGCGCCAGCAGCTTGGACGGTTGGCTAGCGGGAGGGCCAAGCACCGGGGAGCTGTTTTTT. This codes for CASSLDGWLAGGPSTGELFF.

The J gene is TRBJ2-3, the V gene TRBV30; unclear D gene. The CDR3 covers 11 residues. V gave up 4 bases and J gave up 1 base, with 3 bases separating them. Germline CDR1 is GTSNPN and CDR2 is SVGIG (reference sequence). The DNA for the CDR3 is TGTGCCTGGACGGGCACAGATACGCAGTATTTT. Protein sequence: CAWTGTDTQYF.

This sequence joins TRBV6-6 and TRBJ2-7; 10 bases agree with TRBD1. The CDR3 loop spans 13 amino acids. Trimming took 2 bases from V and 9 from J; bases not matched to a gene: 4. In germline, CDR1 is MNHNY, CDR2 SVGAGI (reference sequence). The CDR3 DNA follows: TGTGCCAGCAGTTACGGGGACAGGGGAGGGCAGTACTTC. It is translated as CASSYGDRGGQYF.

This clone has only a few counts. The chain is built from TRBV7-9 and TRBJ1-1; D unclear. V was pared by 1 base and J by 3 bases, with 9 bases between. Germline V lookup: CDR1 SEHNR, CDR2 FQNEAQ (reference sequence). This CDR3 spans 14 amino acids. In DNA, the CDR3 is TGTGCCAGCAGCTTAGACAGTCCGGACACTGAAGCTTTCTTT. It specifies CASSLDSPDTEAFF.

V gene TRBV2 combines with J gene TRBJ2-7; D is uncertain. CDR3 size: 11 residues. Germline CDR1 reads SNHLY; CDR2 reads FYNNEI. V lost 2 bases and J lost 7, with 6 bases in between. The CDR3 sequence is CASSERREQYF. DNA of the CDR3: TGTGCCAGCAGTGAAAGGAGAGAGCAGTACTTC.

This chain connects TRBV28 to TRBJ1-1, with a weak D call TRBD1 (5 bases). The CDR3 contains 14 residues. The germline V gene encodes CDR1 MDHEN and CDR2 SYDVKM. V was clipped by 2 bases and J by 4 bases, with 11 bases between them. Written as DNA, the CDR3 is TGTGCCAGCAGTTTAGCAGGGCCGGTCACTGAAGCTTTCTTT. Encoded protein: CASSLAGPVTEAFF.

This chain links TRBV28 with TRBJ1-5; D is uncertain. From germline, CDR1 is MDHEN and CDR2 SYDVKM. Trimming removed 7 bases at V and 0 bases at J, with 13 bases between. This CDR3 contains 15 residues. The CDR3 loop reads CASTSNEYSNQPQHF. The CDR3 coding sequence is TGTGCCAGCACCTCGAATGAGTATAGCAATCAGCCCCAGCATTTT.

This clone was seen a single time. This rearrangement joins TRBV11-2 to TRBJ2-3; 7 bases line up with TRBD2. The CDR3 runs to 14 residues. After removal of 2 bases from V and 3 bases from J, the junction contained 2 bases not matched to a gene. Germline V gene lookup returns CDR1 SGHAT and CDR2 FQNNGV. CDR3 DNA sequence: TGTGCCAGCAGCTTATATAGCGGGACAGATACGCAGTATTTT. Protein: CASSLYSGTDTQYF.

V is TRBV28 and J is TRBJ1-5; 7 bases align to TRBD1. Germline V gives CDR1 MDHEN, CDR2 SYDVKM. After removal of 6 bases from V and 4 bases from J, the junction contained 9 bases not matched to a gene. The CDR3 extends over 15 amino acids. The DNA for the CDR3 is TGTGCCAGCAGCCGGGACAGAGAATGGAATCAGCCCCAGCATTTT. It is translated as CASSRDREWNQPQHF.

The genes are TRBV27 and TRBJ2-2; 8 bases agree with TRBD2. Germline CDR1 MNHEY, CDR2 SMNVEV (reference sequence). CDR3 length equals 15 residues. The trim removed 10 bases at V and 6 bases at J, leaving 13 bases unmatched. CDR3 sequence (DNA): TGTGCCACACGCCCCTTAGCGGGGCACGCCGGGGAGCTGTTTTTT. Its translation: CATRPLAGHAGELFF.

The rearrangement uses TRBV9 and TRBJ2-2; D might be TRBD1 (6 bases). Trimming pared 8 bases from V and 4 bases from J, leaving 15 bases between. Germline V lookup: CDR1 SGDLS, CDR2 YYNGEE. CDR3 length equals 14 residues. The CDR3, as DNA: TGTGCCAGTCAGAACACAGGGAGCACCGGGGAGCTGTTTTTT. Residues: CASQNTGSTGELFF.

This clone was seen more than once but under ten times. This chain joins TRBV27 and TRBJ1-1; perhaps TRBD1 as D (5 bases). The CDR3 totals 14 residues. The V gene lost 4 bases and the J gene lost 3 bases, with 12 bases spanning the gap. In germline, CDR1 is MNHEY, CDR2 SMNVEV (reference sequence). The CDR3 region has the DNA TGTGCCAGCAGTTACGACATGGGGCACACTGAAGCTTTCTTT. Amino acids: CASSYDMGHTEAFF.

This rearrangement joins TRBV27 to TRBJ2-7; 7 nucleotides align to TRBD2. The V and J ends lost 0 bases and 0 bases, in that order; junction bases with no gene match: 2. The germline gives CDR1 MNHEY, CDR2 SMNVEV (reference sequence). The CDR3 is 15 amino acids. This chain's CDR3 is CASSLSGGSSYEQYF. The CDR3, as DNA: TGTGCCAGCAGTTTATCGGGCGGGAGCTCCTACGAGCAGTACTTC.

The rearrangement links TRBV6-1 to TRBJ1-2; D is perhaps TRBD1 (6 bases). Germline V lookup: CDR1 MNHNS, CDR2 SASEGT. V gave up 1 base and J gave up 7 bases, with 10 bases separating them. CDR3 length: 13 residues. The CDR3 reads CASSEGMGAGYTF. The CDR3 DNA is TGTGCCAGCAGTGAAGGTATGGGGGCTGGCTACACCTTC.

This clone came up once. The chain joins TRBV21-1 to TRBJ2-1; TRBD2, as called in the table, went unchecked against the DNA. TRBV21-1 is recorded as a pseudogene. The CDR3 runs 16 residues. In DNA, the CDR3 is TGTGCCAGCAGCAAAGCGAGAGAGGGCTCCTACAATGAGCAGTTCTTC. Its translation: CASSKAREGSYNEQFF.